Following are 30 T cell receptor beta chains from one sample sequenced in a study of blood T cells in healthy people across ages. A second PCR, run for about 7 to 11 cycles, used a sample-barcoded 5' primer plus a J-beta primer mix. Via MiXCR, TCRdb re-called the 5' RACE reads, giving one row per CDR3 protein. The sample yields roughly 1.9 million distinct CDR3 sequences, around 42% seen once. The sample comprised blood. All receptors derive from a human donor in good health.

Regarding this clonotype: This may be a read error: a much more frequent sequence differs by one nucleotide. This chain links TRBV28 with TRBJ1-5; D is possibly TRBD1 (5 bases). The CDR3 extends over 16 amino acids. The germline V gene encodes CDR1 MDHEN and CDR2 SYDVKM. The ends were cut back, 6 bases at V and 0 bases at J, with 15 bases in the middle. CDR3 in DNA: TGTGCCAGCAGGGATCGATACAGGTATAGCAATCAGCCCCAGCATTTT. Protein sequence: CASRDRYRYSNQPQHF.

The rearrangement links TRBV4-1 to TRBJ1-6; D gene ambiguous. The germline V gene encodes CDR1 MGHRA and CDR2 YSYEKL. V shed 5 bases and J shed 7 bases, with 12 bases lying between them. The CDR3 extends over 14 amino acids. The CDR3 here is CASSNRRANSPLHF. The CDR3 nucleotides read TGCGCCAGCAGCAATCGACGGGCAAATTCACCCCTCCACTTT.

The chain combines TRBV7-6 with TRBJ2-3, with 8 bases lining up with TRBD2. Trimming at V came to 1 base and at J to 0 bases, leaving 6 bases not matched to a gene. Germline assignment: CDR1 SGHVS and CDR2 FNYEAQ. This CDR3 has 17 residues. CDR3 region: CASSLVGLAVSTDTQYF. CDR3 DNA sequence: TGTGCCAGCAGCTTAGTAGGACTAGCAGTTAGCACAGATACGCAGTATTTT.

This sequence joins TRBV29-1 and TRBJ1-2, with 11 bases identical to TRBD1. The CDR3 totals 15 residues. Germline values: CDR1 SQVTM, CDR2 ANQGSEA. V trimming: 7 bases; J trimming: 4 bases; junction bases outside the gene matches: 11. The CDR3 nucleotides are TGCAGCGCCGAACTCGAAGGGACAGGGGGCTATGGCTACACCTTC. Protein: CSAELEGTGGYGYTF.

The rearrangement uses TRBV4-3 and TRBJ2-7; a weak D match, TRBD2 (7 bases). The CDR3 sequence is 16 residues long. CDR1 and CDR2 (germline): LGHNA, YSLEER. The V end lost 0 bases, the J end lost 1 base, and 13 bases lay between the germline ends. CDR3 sequence: CASSQDWGGASYEQYF. CDR3 nucleotide sequence: TGCGCCAGCAGCCAAGATTGGGGGGGGGCTTCCTACGAGCAGTACTTC.

This clonotype was observed a few times. This sequence joins TRBV15 and TRBJ2-5, with D possibly TRBD1 on 6 matching bases. Germline V gene data show CDR1 as LNHNV and CDR2 as YYDKDF (reference sequence). V shed 5 bases and J shed 5 bases, with 15 bases lying between them. This CDR3 is built from 14 residues. CDR3 amino acids: CATSALGGRETQYF. The CDR3 nucleotides read TGTGCCACCAGCGCGTTAGGGGGTAGGGAGACCCAGTACTTC. Variable domain in full (rest from reference TRBV15 and TRBJ2-5): DAMVIQNPRYQVTQFGKPVTLSCSQTLNHNVMYWYQQKSSQAPKLLFHYYDKDFNNEADTPDNFQSRRPNTSFCFLDIRSPGLGDTAMYLCATSALGGRETQYFGPGTRLLVL.

A few counts support this clonotype. The chain couples TRBV7-2 to TRBJ2-5, with no clear D. There are 11 residues in the CDR3. Looked up from germline, CDR1 is SGHTA and CDR2 is FQGNSA. V was cut by 5 bases and J by 7 bases, with 8 bases left in between. CDR3 DNA sequence: TGTGCCAGCAGCCAAGAGGTGACCCAGTACTTC. Encoded protein: CASSQEVTQYF.

A few counts support this clonotype. J is TRBJ2-2 and V is TRBV12-3 or TRBV12-4; D perhaps matches TRBD1 (6 bases). V was pared by 5 bases and J by 7 bases, with 14 bases between. The CDR3 contains 14 residues. CDR3 in amino acids: CASSPLQGIGELFF. The CDR3 DNA is TGTGCCAGCAGTCCCCTACAGGGAATCGGGGAGCTGTTTTTT.

The rearrangement uses TRBV7-9 and TRBJ2-3; 12 bases match TRBD2. The J segment lost 6 bases and the V segment lost 3 bases, leaving 7 bases of the junction unmatched. CDR3 length equals 16 residues. Germline V gene sequence: CDR1 SEHNR, CDR2 FQNEAQ (reference sequence). The CDR3 bases are TGTGCCAGCAGCTTTACTAGCGGGGGGTCCGCGGATACGCAGTATTTT. Residues: CASSFTSGGSADTQYF.

This sequence joins TRBV6-2 or TRBV6-3 and TRBJ2-5, with D possibly being TRBD1 (5 bases). The J call is in doubt because the DNA end fits TRBJ2-7 better. This CDR3 comprises 14 residues. Per germline, CDR1 MNHEY and CDR2 SVGEGT. The CDR3, as DNA: TGTGCCAGCACAAAGGGGCCGAGGTTCAACGAGCAGTACTTC. Protein: CASTKGPRFNEQYF.

On this clonotype: The junction shows a germline mismatch at one end, possibly a read error. The gene calls are TRBV6-6 and TRBJ2-5; D remains unclear. Looked up from germline, CDR1 is MNHNY and CDR2 is SVGAGI (reference sequence). The CDR3 covers 15 residues. The CDR3 is CASSYIGRYQETLYF. The CDR3 bases are TGTGCCAGCAGTTATATAGGGCGGTACCAAGAGACCCTGTACTTC.

Worth noting for this clonotype: One junction end does not reproduce the germline sequence, and a read error may be involved. The chain recombines TRBV24-1 with TRBJ2-4, with D tentatively TRBD2 (5 bases). With the DNA end fitting TRBJ2-7 better, the J assignment may be wrong. The CDR3 sequence is 12 residues long. Per the germline V gene, CDR1 is KGHDR and CDR2 is SFDVKD. The DNA for the CDR3 is TGTGTCACCAGTGACTACCAATACGAGCAGTACTTC. Translating it yields CVTSDYQYEQYF.

V and J are TRBV11-2 and TRBJ2-7, with 9 bases that match TRBD2. Germline trimming cut 5 bases from V and 5 bases from J; bases unmatched to any gene: 7. CDR3 length: 14 amino acids. Germline V CDR1 and CDR2: SGHAT, FQNNGV. CDR3 sequence: CASSPVAGVHEQYF. CDR3 DNA sequence: TGTGCCAGCAGCCCAGTAGCGGGGGTCCACGAGCAGTACTTC.

This chain connects TRBV15 to TRBJ2-3; 7 nucleotides line up with TRBD1. The V segment lost 5 bases and the J segment 2 bases; nucleotides outside the gene matches: 4. Per the germline V gene, CDR1 is LNHNV and CDR2 is YYDKDF (reference sequence). CDR3 length: 14 residues. CDR3 in amino acids: CATSGDRTTDTQYF. The DNA for the CDR3 is TGTGCCACCAGCGGGGACAGAACCACAGATACGCAGTATTTT. Variable domain in full (rest from reference TRBV15 and TRBJ2-3): DAMVIQNPRYQVTQFGKPVTLSCSQTLNHNVMYWYQQKSSQAPKLLFHYYDKDFNNEADTPDNFQSRRPNTSFCFLDIRSPGLGDTAMYLCATSGDRTTDTQYFGPGTRLTVL.

In this sample, this clonotype turned up a few times. This chain joins TRBV2 and TRBJ2-1; D may be TRBD1 or TRBD2 (5 bases each). This CDR3 spans 13 amino acids. Trimming removed 3 bases from V and 9 bases from J, with 12 bases in between. CDR1 is SNHLY and CDR2 is FYNNEI in the germline V gene. The CDR3 protein is CASSEERGSEQFF. DNA for the CDR3: TGTGCCAGCAGTGAGGAGAGGGGCTCTGAGCAGTTCTTC.

The V and J genes are TRBV15 and TRBJ2-1; 10 bases line up with TRBD2. CDR1 and CDR2 from the germline V gene are LNHNV and YYDKDF (reference sequence). Trimming at V came to 1 base and at J to 4 bases, leaving 13 bases not matched to a gene. The CDR3 length is 19 residues. The CDR3 reads CATSRVGGELAGVYNEQFF. The CDR3 nucleotides are TGTGCCACCAGCAGAGTGGGAGGGGAGCTAGCGGGAGTATACAATGAGCAGTTCTTC.

This clonotype appeared a few times. The gene calls are TRBV7-6 and TRBJ1-2, with D unclear. In germline, CDR1 is SGHVS, CDR2 FNYEAQ. This CDR3 region has 15 residues. Trimming shortened V by 5 bases and J by 2 bases, and 15 bases separated the two germline ends. This CDR3 reads CASSPRLWTNYGYTF. In DNA, the CDR3 is TGTGCCAGCAGCCCCCGGTTATGGACCAACTATGGCTACACCTTC.

The CDR3 loop is CASNPSGLYEQYF. The CDR3, as DNA: TGTGCCAGCAATCCGTCTGGGCTCTACGAGCAGTACTTC. This chain connects TRBV9 to TRBJ2-7, with D hard to call. CDR1 and CDR2 from the germline V gene are SGDLS and YYNGEE. V shed 6 bases and J shed 3 bases, with 13 bases lying between them. The CDR3 is 13 residues long.

CDR3 region: CASTGPLNTEAFF. CDR3 in DNA: TGTGCCAGCACCGGGCCGTTGAACACTGAAGCTTTCTTT. The chain employs TRBV7-9 and TRBJ1-1, with unresolved D. V was cut by 7 bases and J by 0 bases, with 9 bases left in between. This CDR3 has 13 amino acids. CDR1 and CDR2 (germline): SEHNR, FQNEAQ (reference sequence).

The V and J genes are TRBV5-1 and TRBJ1-2, with 7 bases that match TRBD1. With 2 bases clipped from V and 3 bases from J, the junction kept 4 bases outside the gene matches. Germline V gene sequence: CDR1 SGHRS, CDR2 YFSETQ. This CDR3 contains 14 residues. The CDR3 DNA sequence: TGCGCCAGCAGCTTCCAGGGGGATGACTATGGCTACACCTTC. The encoded protein is CASSFQGDDYGYTF.

This clonotype was detected a few times. The rearrangement joins TRBV20-1 to TRBJ2-7; a possible D gene is TRBD1 (6 bases). The CDR3 has 15 residues. Trimming took off 1 base at V and 4 bases at J, with 17 bases between the two ends. CDR1 and CDR2 from the germline V gene are DFQATT and SNEGSKA (reference sequence). The CDR3 region is CSARALQGTLYEQYF. DNA for the CDR3: TGCAGTGCTAGAGCCTTACAGGGAACCCTTTACGAGCAGTACTTC.

About this clonotype: Its ends do not fully match the called genes, so a read error is possible. This rearrangement joins TRBV5-1 to TRBJ1-2; 8 bases fit TRBD1. The germline V gene has CDR1 SGHRS and CDR2 YFSETQ. The CDR3 spans 14 residues. In DNA, the CDR3 is TGCACCAGCAGCCACACACACAGGGGGGATGGCTACACCTTC. Protein sequence: CTSSHTHRGDGYTF.

The rearrangement links TRBV7-2 to TRBJ2-1; TRBD2 aligns across 9 bases. This CDR3 is built from 17 residues. V lost 3 bases, J lost 4 bases, and 10 bases stayed unmatched. The germline V gene has CDR1 SGHTA and CDR2 FQGNSA. The CDR3 is CASSFQPTSGDYNEQFF. The CDR3 coding sequence is TGTGCCAGCAGCTTTCAGCCGACTAGCGGAGATTACAATGAGCAGTTCTTC.

This clonotype was detected a few times. The chain recombines TRBV7-9 with TRBJ2-1; D not resolved. Germline lookup yields CDR1 SEHNR and CDR2 FQNEAQ (reference sequence). Trimming took off 4 bases at V and 8 bases at J, with 21 bases between the two ends. The CDR3 runs to 16 residues. The CDR3 region has the DNA TGTGCCAGCAGCTCGAGCCTTGGCCAGACGGACGATGAGCAGTTCTTC. This encodes CASSSSLGQTDDEQFF.

In this sample, this clonotype turned up a few times. CDR3 nucleotide sequence: TGTGCCAGCAGCTTAGCGGCTATCCAAGAGACCCAGTACTTC. Amino acids: CASSLAAIQETQYF. The chain employs TRBV7-2 and TRBJ2-5; no reliable D call. The V end was cut by 0 bases, the J end by 1 base, with 6 bases between. Germline CDR1 is SGHTA and CDR2 is FQGNSA. CDR3 length: 14 residues.

This clonotype was seen a handful of times. The CDR3 DNA reads as TGTGCCAGCAGTTGGGGAGGGGGTGAAAAACTGTTTTTT. Protein product: CASSWGGGEKLFF. This chain links TRBV6-5 with TRBJ1-4; tentative D call: TRBD1 (6 bases). This CDR3 has 13 amino acids. V lost 4 bases and J 7 bases, leaving 10 bases between the germline ends. Germline lookup yields CDR1 MNHEY and CDR2 SVGAGI.

There are many counts of this clonotype. The J gene is TRBJ2-3, the V gene TRBV10-3; D call uncertain. Germline CDR1 reads ENHRY; CDR2 reads SYGVKD. V dropped 7 bases and J dropped 2 bases, with 7 bases sitting between them. The CDR3 spans 12 residues. CDR3 in DNA: TGTGCCATCATGAATGACACAGATACGCAGTATTTT. It specifies CAIMNDTDTQYF.

DNA of the CDR3: TGTGCCAGCAGGGAGGCTCCCTTCCTTGGGATTTATGGCTACACCTTC. This sequence encodes CASREAPFLGIYGYTF. This chain uses TRBV7-9 with TRBJ1-2; D call uncertain. The CDR3 totals 16 residues. Trimming shortened V by 6 bases and J by 5 bases, and 22 bases separated the two germline ends. Germline V gene lookup returns CDR1 SEHNR and CDR2 FQNEAQ (reference sequence).

The chain carries TRBV20-1 and TRBJ2-1; 7 bases align to TRBD1. The J call may be mistaken, given a closer DNA end match to TRBJ2-7. The CDR3 totals 14 residues. Germline values: CDR1 DFQATT, CDR2 SNEGSKA (reference sequence). CDR3 sequence (DNA): TGCAGTGCTAGAAGGGGGCCCCCTAAAGACGAGCAGTACTTC. This encodes CSARRGPPKDEQYF.

This clonotype was detected a few times. V is TRBV4-3 and J is TRBJ2-7; D perhaps matches TRBD1 (5 bases). Germline CDR1 and CDR2: LGHNA and YSLEER. Trimming pared 11 bases from V and 2 bases from J, leaving 19 bases between. The CDR3 totals 14 residues. DNA of the CDR3: TGCGCCGCCAGCAGGCTTACAGGTCCCTACGAGCAGTACTTC. Translating it yields CAASRLTGPYEQYF.